This T cell receptor beta chain was profiled in a study of cytomegalovirus exposure and HLA in healthy donors. Study-wide results and caveats: A likely sequencing artifact accounted for one observed cluster of highly shared sequence variants. In vitro experiments confirmed that three CMV-associated chains were specific for CMV antigens. In most subjects, TCR beta sequences reportedly gave accurate predictions of HLA-A and HLA-B alleles.

PCR amplification relied on 60 Vbeta primers (plus 13 Jbeta primers). This table comes from immunoSEQ multiplex PCR, and its TCRdb copy is limited to in-frame clones, with some not included. The repertoire has fewer than 150,000 clones, roughly 70% of them found once; the top ten carry roughly 3.1%. For this clone: Antigen specificity is unknown.

The sequenced sample was PBMCs. This receptor was taken from a man younger than 45 in good health and CMV-seronegative.

The CDR3 spells CASSLVTSPVPGELFF. CDR3 DNA sequence: TGCGCCAGCAGCTTGGTGACTTCCCCAGTCCCCGGGGAGCTGTTTTTT. V gene TRBV5-1 combines with J gene TRBJ2-2; D is unclear. CDR1 is SGHRS, CDR2 YFSETQ, per germline. Trimming took off 0 bases at V and 6 bases at J, with 15 bases between the two ends. CDR3 size: 16 residues.